These 5 T cell receptor beta chains were sequenced from one sample in a study of PD-L1 blockade in urothelial cancer. Specified time point: pretreatment peripheral blood. Generated by immunoSEQ multiplex PCR, the TCRdb table keeps only in-frame clones and is missing some. The sample holds some 100,000 clones, 80% to 90% seen once. Sequenced material: PBMCs, taken around atezolizumab (anti-PD-L1) treatment. The source is a woman older than 75 with urothelial cancer.

The V call is TRBV28, the J call TRBJ2-2, with D possibly TRBD1 on 6 matching bases. Trimming shortened V by 6 bases and J by 4 bases, and 12 bases separated the two germline ends. Per the germline V gene, CDR1 is MDHEN and CDR2 is SYDVKM. The CDR3 extends over 14 amino acids. CDR3 nucleotides: TGTGCCAGCAGGCCAGGCAGGGGCACCGGGGAGCTGTTTTTT. This sequence encodes CASRPGRGTGELFF.

The chain combines TRBV6-6 with TRBJ2-1; 13 bases align to TRBD2. Looked up from germline, CDR1 is MNHNY and CDR2 is SVGAGI (reference sequence). The CDR3 spans 15 residues. J lost 6 bases, V lost 7 bases, and 6 bases had no gene match. The CDR3 loop is CASTKGTSGINEQFF. The CDR3 region has the DNA TGTGCCAGCACCAAGGGGACTAGCGGGATCAATGAGCAGTTCTTC.

This clone was picked up a small number of times. The V and J genes are TRBV19 and TRBJ2-2; D remains ambiguous. Trimming removed 3 bases at V and 6 bases at J, with 5 bases between. Germline CDR1 is LNHDA and CDR2 is SQIVND (reference sequence). The CDR3 totals 12 residues. CDR3 in amino acids: CASSMAAGELFF. In nucleotides, the CDR3 is TGTGCCAGTAGTATGGCGGCCGGGGAGCTGTTTTTT.

This clone was seen only once. This chain connects TRBV4-2 to TRBJ2-5; the D gene is possibly TRBD2 (5 bases). The CDR3 length is 18 residues. Trimming removed 0 bases from V and 1 base from J, with 18 bases in between. Germline lookup yields CDR1 LGHNA and CDR2 YNFKEQ. DNA for the CDR3: TGTGCCAGCAGCCAAGATTTGGGGAGCGTTACCCTCCAAGAGACCCAGTACTTC. Its protein is CASSQDLGSVTLQETQYF.

This clone was counted once. The chain couples TRBV18 to TRBJ2-5, with 7 bases aligning to TRBD1. The assigned J gene may be wrong: the sequence end matches TRBJ2-7 better. The CDR3 loop spans 13 amino acids. Germline V gives CDR1 KGHSH, CDR2 LQKENI. CDR3 in DNA: TGTGCCAGCTCAACGGGACAGACCTACGAGCAGTACTTC. This gives the protein CASSTGQTYEQYF.